The source of this T cell receptor beta chain is a study of T cells in Graves' hyperthyroidism and ophthalmopathy. V gave up 6 bases and J gave up 5 bases, with 14 bases separating them. This CDR3 contains 13 residues. This clonotype showed up many times. It was RNA transcripts that yielded the amplified TCR beta CDR3 regions. RT-PCR in the first round (using the HTBI primer set) targeted the TCR CDR3. TCRdb reprocessed the multiplex PCR reads with MiXCR, giving one entry per CDR3 protein. This table holds 300,000 to 500,000 distinct CDR3 sequences, 14% to 15% found once. V gene TRBV12-3 or TRBV12-4 combines with J gene TRBJ2-7; D ambiguous. This clonotype was sampled from a woman aged 30 to 39 with Graves' hyperthyroidism. Source material: blood. CDR3 loop: CASSLVTDHEQYF. CDR3 nucleotides: TGTGCCAGCAGCCTAGTCACAGATCACGAGCAGTACTTC.